The 3 T cell receptor beta chains given below trace back to one sample, sequenced in a study of blood T cell repertoires in COVID-19 (dated by TCRdb to 2020 to 2021). Preparation of the library involved the immunoSEQ multiplex PCR assay. TCRdb retrieved this table from immuneACCESS and kept in-frame rearrangements only. Not all clones are present; in checked studies, unresolved V genes account for under half, and no reason is known for the remainder. The sample records under 300,000 clones, just under 85% of which are singletons. More than 6% of the sample belongs to the ten largest clones. The source material was peripheral blood. Receptors originate from a woman aged 55-70 years with active or convalescent COVID-19.

This clone was seen more than once but under ten times. This rearrangement joins TRBV19 to TRBJ1-1; perhaps TRBD1 as D (6 bases). Germline CDR1 is LNHDA and CDR2 is SQIVND (reference sequence). The length of the CDR3 is 14 residues. The V and J ends lost 5 bases and 8 bases respectively, with 18 bases between them. CDR3 amino acids: CASSARQGQIEAFF. DNA for the CDR3: TGTGCCAGTAGTGCACGCCAGGGACAAATAGAAGCTTTCTTT.

V usage is TRBV3-1 (or the pseudogene TRBV3-2) and J usage is TRBJ2-4; TRBD1 is a possible D gene (5 bases). The CDR3 is made up of 13 amino acids. Trimming pared 4 bases from V and 8 bases from J, leaving 12 bases between. Germline V CDR1 and CDR2: LGHDT, YNNKEL (reference sequence). The CDR3 here is CASSLGPRDIQYF. The CDR3 DNA reads as TGTGCCAGCAGCCTGGGGCCAAGGGACATTCAGTACTTC.

This chain links TRBV4-2 with TRBJ2-3; the D gene is possibly TRBD2 (6 bases). Trimming removed 0 bases from V and 2 bases from J, with 21 bases in between. In germline, CDR1 is LGHNA, CDR2 YNFKEQ. This CDR3 is built from 19 residues. The chain's CDR3 is CASSQDGSGGRLPTDTQYF. CDR3 in DNA: TGTGCCAGCAGCCAAGATGGGTCCGGAGGGAGACTCCCCACAGATACGCAGTATTTT.